Each of the 32 T cell receptor beta chains below was sequenced from the same sample in a study of T cell responses to AZD1222 COVID-19 vaccine. TCRdb's table, derived via immunoSEQ multiplex PCR, lists solely in-frame clones and lacks some. The sample has under 200,000 clones, around 90% seen once. Sequences were derived from peripheral blood, sampled 28 days after the second dose of the MenACWY control vaccine. These receptors were obtained from an adult who received the MenACWY meningococcal vaccine as a control.

V usage is TRBV28 and J usage is TRBJ1-5; D gene ambiguous. CDR1 and CDR2 (germline): MDHEN, SYDVKM. This CDR3 contains 14 residues. Between the trimmed V and J ends, which lost 4 bases and 9 bases, there was a span of 16 bases. In DNA form, the CDR3 reads TGTGCCAGCAGTTCCCCTGGCATACGCGGGCCCCAGCATTTT. Residues: CASSSPGIRGPQHF.

This clone was seen only once. The rearrangement uses TRBV4-2 and TRBJ2-1, with 11 bases that match TRBD2. The V and J ends lost 3 bases and 3 bases, in that order; junction bases with no gene match: 16. Germline V gene data show CDR1 as LGHNA and CDR2 as YNFKEQ. The CDR3 is made up of 20 amino acids. The CDR3 bases are TGTGCCAGCAGCCACGCGCAGGTTAGCGGGAGGGCCTTTTTCTACAATGAGCAGTTCTTC. This encodes CASSHAQVSGRAFFYNEQFF.

The J gene is TRBJ2-7, the V gene TRBV28; 7 bases match TRBD2. The CDR3 runs to 13 residues. Germline-derived CDR1 and CDR2 are MDHEN and SYDVKM. After removal of 11 bases from V and 0 bases from J, the junction contained 7 bases not matched to a gene. This chain's CDR3 is CAGGKRDSYEQYF. In DNA form, the CDR3 reads TGTGCCGGGGGGAAGCGGGACTCCTACGAGCAGTACTTC.

This chain links TRBV6-5 with TRBJ2-2; weak D call: TRBD1 (5 bases). The CDR3 is 15 residues long. V lost 2 bases and J 1 base, leaving 8 bases between the germline ends. In germline, CDR1 is MNHEY, CDR2 SVGAGI. The CDR3 DNA follows: TGTGCCAGCAGTTACGCAGGGCGGAACACCGGGGAGCTGTTTTTT. This gives the protein CASSYAGRNTGELFF.

The chain couples TRBV18 to TRBJ1-5, with 7 nucleotides matching TRBD1. Germline CDR1 and CDR2: KGHSH and LQKENI. The length of the CDR3 is 16 residues. V shed 5 bases, J shed 4 bases, and the junction held 11 bases outside the gene matches. The CDR3 here is CASSRSAMTGNQPQHF. The CDR3 DNA is TGTGCCAGCTCAAGGAGTGCAATGACAGGGAATCAGCCCCAGCATTTT.

The chain couples TRBV14 to TRBJ2-7; no definite D call. The CDR3 is 15 residues long. Trimming cost V 3 bases and J 0 bases, with 12 bases left between them. Germline CDR1 and CDR2: SGHDN and FVKESK. CDR3 nucleotides: TGTGCCAGCAGCCATAGACCCTCCGGCTCCTACGAGCAGTACTTC. The encoded protein is CASSHRPSGSYEQYF.

The chain recombines TRBV11-3 with TRBJ2-3, with 7 bases identical to TRBD1. CDR1 and CDR2 (germline): SGHNT, YENEEA. Trimming cost V 3 bases and J 6 bases; bases outside gene matches: 3. The CDR3 extends over 13 amino acids. In DNA form, the CDR3 reads TGTGCCAGCAGCTTCGACAGGGTGGATACGCAGTATTTT. It specifies CASSFDRVDTQYF.

The chain joins TRBV4-2 to TRBJ1-6; no clear D. Germline V gives CDR1 LGHNA, CDR2 YNFKEQ. The CDR3 consists of 17 residues. V was pared by 1 base and J by 0 bases, with 10 bases between. This CDR3 reads CASSQVERSSYNSPLHF. CDR3 nucleotide sequence: TGTGCCAGCAGCCAAGTCGAGCGTAGCTCCTATAATTCACCCCTCCACTTT.

The V and J genes are TRBV24-1 and TRBJ2-3; 9 nucleotides align to TRBD2. Unmatched junction bases numbered 4, after V lost 4 bases and J lost 6 bases. The germline CDR1 and CDR2 sequences are KGHDR and SFDVKD. The CDR3 is 14 amino acids. The CDR3 protein is CATSDPGLADTQYF. The CDR3 nucleotides are TGTGCCACCAGTGACCCCGGACTAGCGGATACGCAGTATTTT.

This chain links TRBV19 with TRBJ2-7; 9 positions agree with TRBD2. The junction had 15 bases not matched to a gene; V was cut back by 3 bases and J by 3 bases. Germline lookup yields CDR1 LNHDA and CDR2 SQIVND (reference sequence). The CDR3 extends over 18 amino acids. The CDR3 DNA reads TGTGCCAGTAGTATCAAACCGGGGGGTAGCGGGAGAGTCTACGAGCAGTACTTC. It specifies CASSIKPGGSGRVYEQYF.

The genes are TRBV3-1 (or the pseudogene TRBV3-2) and TRBJ2-1; TRBD2 matches at 8 bases. Per the germline V gene, CDR1 is LGHDT and CDR2 is YNNKEL (reference sequence). CDR3 length: 17 amino acids. V lost 4 bases and J lost 4; bases outside the gene matches: 12. In nucleotides, the CDR3 is TGTGCCAGCAGCCTGGGGCTCGCGGGGGGAACGTACAATGAGCAGTTCTTC. The encoded protein is CASSLGLAGGTYNEQFF.

This chain connects TRBV24-1 to TRBJ2-1; D unresolved. CDR3 length: 16 amino acids. Germline assignment: CDR1 KGHDR and CDR2 SFDVKD. V was cut by 7 bases and J by 4 bases, with 19 bases left in between. For the CDR3, the DNA is TGTGCCACCAGCAAATCGGACCGACCCCTATACAATGAGCAGTTCTTC. Amino acids: CATSKSDRPLYNEQFF.

J is TRBJ1-2 and V is TRBV9; 9 positions agree with TRBD1. In germline, CDR1 is SGDLS, CDR2 YYNGEE. V shed 4 bases, J shed 6 bases, and the junction held 16 bases outside the gene matches. The CDR3 consists of 17 residues. DNA for the CDR3: TGTGCCAGCAGCTCCCGGGACAGGGTAAAATCCGGCGATGGCTACACCTTC. Translating it yields CASSSRDRVKSGDGYTF.

V is TRBV6-5 and J is TRBJ1-1, with D possibly being TRBD1 (5 bases). Trimming took 6 bases from V and 10 from J, leaving 12 bases between them. Germline V gene sequence: CDR1 MNHEY, CDR2 SVGAGI. The CDR3 loop spans 11 amino acids. Here the CDR3 DNA reads TGTGCCAGCAGGGACGGGGCAGGAGCTTTCTTT. Residues: CASRDGAGAFF.

The genes are TRBV11-1 and TRBJ1-4, with TRBD1 matching 7 bases. CDR3 length: 16 residues. The ends lost 4 bases at V and 1 base at J; junction bases unmatched: 6. Per the germline V gene, CDR1 is SGHAT and CDR2 is FQDESV (reference sequence). The chain's CDR3 is CASSSGQRRTNEKLFF. CDR3 DNA sequence: TGTGCCAGCAGCTCGGGACAGCGAAGAACTAATGAAAAACTGTTTTTT.

This clone was found a few times. The chain has TRBV2 and TRBJ1-5; 7 bases map to TRBD1. The CDR3 loop spans 15 amino acids. The germline gives CDR1 SNHLY, CDR2 FYNNEI. The V segment lost 4 bases and the J segment 7 bases; nucleotides outside the gene matches: 10. This chain's CDR3 is CASSGDRQGGQPQHF. CDR3 coding DNA: TGTGCCAGCAGTGGGGACCGACAGGGCGGGCAGCCCCAGCATTTT.

This clone turned up a few times. The V gene is TRBV6-5, the J gene TRBJ2-7, with 7 positions matching TRBD2. Looked up from germline, CDR1 is MNHEY and CDR2 is SVGAGI. V shed 0 bases and J 8 bases; nucleotides not matched to a gene: 7. The CDR3 length is 14 residues. CDR3 residues: CASSYSRVGRQQYF. Here the CDR3 DNA reads TGTGCCAGCAGTTACTCGAGAGTCGGGAGGCAGCAGTACTTC.

This rearrangement joins TRBV6-1 to TRBJ2-1; D not resolved. From germline, CDR1 is MNHNS and CDR2 SASEGT. This CDR3 is 16 amino acids long. V gave up 0 bases and J gave up 0 bases, with 9 bases separating them. CDR3 sequence: CASSEALGFSYNEQFF. For the CDR3, the DNA is TGTGCCAGCAGTGAAGCGCTAGGTTTCTCCTACAATGAGCAGTTCTTC.

The chain uses TRBV3-1 (or the pseudogene TRBV3-2) and TRBJ1-5; D uncertain. CDR1 is LGHDT, CDR2 YNNKEL, per germline (reference sequence). The CDR3 extends over 17 amino acids. The ends were cut back, 1 base at V and 1 base at J, with 14 bases in the middle. Here the CDR3 DNA reads TGTGCCAGCAGCCAAGGAATCGTCAACCCGAGCAATCAGCCCCAGCATTTT. Translating gives CASSQGIVNPSNQPQHF.

The genes are TRBV27 and TRBJ1-5; D is ambiguous. This CDR3 comprises 14 residues. Germline CDR1 and CDR2: MNHEY and SMNVEV (reference sequence). Trimming pared 4 bases from V and 7 bases from J, leaving 14 bases between. The CDR3 DNA sequence: TGTGCCAGCAGTTACGGGCCGGGAGGGCAGCCCCAGCATTTT. Amino acid sequence: CASSYGPGGQPQHF.

The V call is TRBV30, the J call TRBJ2-5, with D uncertain. The CDR3 is 14 amino acids. Germline V gene lookup returns CDR1 GTSNPN and CDR2 SVGIG (reference sequence). V lost 3 bases and J 2 bases, leaving 13 bases between the germline ends. CDR3 bases: TGTGCCTGGAGGCGGCTAGTGAGTCAAGAGACCCAGTACTTC. Translating it yields CAWRRLVSQETQYF. Supplemented by reference TRBV30 and TRBJ2-5, the full variable domain reads SQTIHQWPATLVQPVGSPLSLECTVEGTSNPNLYWYRQAAGRGLQLLFYSVGIGQISSEVPQNLSASRPQDRQFILSSKKLLLSDSGFYLCAWRRLVSQETQYFGPGTRLLVL.

The chain carries TRBV20-1 and TRBJ1-6, with TRBD1 as a possible D gene (5 bases). Trimming took off 3 bases at V and 9 bases at J, with 18 bases between the two ends. CDR1 and CDR2 (germline): DFQATT, SNEGSKA (reference sequence). CDR3 length equals 15 residues. DNA of the CDR3: TGCAGTGCTAGTCCTTCGTCTCCCGGGGCTTCACCCCTCCACTTT. Encoded protein: CSASPSSPGASPLHF.

The rearrangement joins TRBV6-6 to TRBJ1-6, with 8 bases that match TRBD1. This CDR3 has 15 residues. Germline CDR1 MNHNY, CDR2 SVGAGI (reference sequence). V shed 5 bases, J shed 5 bases, and the junction held 5 bases outside the gene matches. DNA for the CDR3: TGTGCCAGCAGTCCGCGGACAGGGAATAATTCACCCCTCCACTTT. Translated, it gives CASSPRTGNNSPLHF.

This clone was seen just once. The sample has other DNA sequences that encode this CDR3 too. The V gene is TRBV6-5, the J gene TRBJ1-2; maybe TRBD1 (5 bases). Between the trimmed V and J ends, which lost 6 bases and 5 bases, there was a span of 7 bases. CDR3 size: 11 residues. CDR1 is MNHEY, CDR2 SVGAGI, per germline. In DNA form, the CDR3 reads TGTGCCAGCAGAACAGGATATGGCTACACCTTC. Protein sequence: CASRTGYGYTF.

The DNA for the CDR3 is TGTGCCAGCAGCCAAGGGCGGGAGGGTTACGAGCAGTACTTC. Translated, it gives CASSQGREGYEQYF. The chain recombines TRBV3-1 (or the pseudogene TRBV3-2) with TRBJ2-7, with 9 bases aligning to TRBD2. With 1 base clipped from V and 4 bases from J, the junction kept 2 bases outside the gene matches. Germline assignment: CDR1 LGHDT and CDR2 YNNKEL (reference sequence). This CDR3 has 14 residues.

The chain has TRBV4-2 and TRBJ1-5; possible D gene TRBD1, 5 bases. The CDR3 is 16 residues long. Germline loops: CDR1 LGHNA, CDR2 YNFKEQ. Between the trimmed V and J ends, which lost 0 bases and 3 bases, there was a span of 12 bases. The CDR3 here is CASSQERGQINQPQHF. In nucleotides, the CDR3 is TGTGCCAGCAGCCAAGAAAGGGGTCAGATCAATCAGCCCCAGCATTTT.

This chain connects TRBV24-1 to TRBJ2-7; possibly TRBD1 or TRBD2 for D (6 bases each). Germline V gene lookup returns CDR1 KGHDR and CDR2 SFDVKD. Trimming left V 2 bases short and J 8 bases short, with 15 bases between. The CDR3 runs 14 residues. CDR3 DNA: TGTGCCACCAGTGATTCCGGGGGCGAGTTCAAGCAGTACTTC. This codes for CATSDSGGEFKQYF.

This clone is a singleton in its sample. The chain joins TRBV5-1 to TRBJ2-1, with 9 bases aligning to TRBD2. Unmatched junction bases numbered 5, after V lost 5 bases and J lost 5 bases. Germline CDR1 SGHRS, CDR2 YFSETQ. This CDR3 region has 14 residues. CDR3 sequence reads: CASRAGLADNEQFF. CDR3 in DNA: TGCGCCAGCAGAGCGGGACTAGCAGACAATGAGCAGTTCTTC.

The chain joins TRBV6-2 or TRBV6-3 to TRBJ2-5; D ambiguous. The germline gives CDR1 MNHEY, CDR2 SVGEGT. V lost 0 bases, J lost 5 bases, and 19 bases lay in between. This CDR3 is built from 17 residues. CDR3 sequence: CASSYSVFRQPRETQYF. Here the CDR3 DNA reads TGTGCCAGCAGTTACTCCGTTTTTCGTCAGCCGAGGGAGACCCAGTACTTC.

The sample holds one count of this clone. V gene TRBV15 combines with J gene TRBJ1-1, with 7 bases aligning to TRBD1. The CDR3 length is 15 residues. Trimming took 0 bases from V and 1 from J; bases not matched to a gene: 2. Germline V gives CDR1 LNHNV, CDR2 YYDKDF (reference sequence). The chain's CDR3 is CATSRDRGANTEAFF. For the CDR3, the DNA is TGTGCCACCAGCAGAGACAGGGGGGCGAACACTGAAGCTTTCTTT.

The V and J genes are TRBV5-1 and TRBJ2-1, with 9 bases that match TRBD1. CDR1 is SGHRS and CDR2 is YFSETQ in the germline V gene. J lost 8 bases, V lost 0 bases, and 6 bases had no gene match. The CDR3 loop spans 15 amino acids. In DNA, the CDR3 is TGCGCCAGCAGCTTGGGGGACAGGGTTGCTGATGAGCAGTTCTTC. It encodes CASSLGDRVADEQFF.

The V gene is TRBV7-9, the J gene TRBJ2-1; the D gene is possibly TRBD2 (6 bases). The germline gives CDR1 SEHNR, CDR2 FQNEAQ (reference sequence). The CDR3 length is 17 residues. V was pared by 3 bases and J by 4 bases, with 19 bases between. The CDR3 DNA is TGTGCCAGCAGCTTGGCATTAGGGAGCGGGCTATACAATGAGCAGTTCTTC. Translated: CASSLALGSGLYNEQFF.